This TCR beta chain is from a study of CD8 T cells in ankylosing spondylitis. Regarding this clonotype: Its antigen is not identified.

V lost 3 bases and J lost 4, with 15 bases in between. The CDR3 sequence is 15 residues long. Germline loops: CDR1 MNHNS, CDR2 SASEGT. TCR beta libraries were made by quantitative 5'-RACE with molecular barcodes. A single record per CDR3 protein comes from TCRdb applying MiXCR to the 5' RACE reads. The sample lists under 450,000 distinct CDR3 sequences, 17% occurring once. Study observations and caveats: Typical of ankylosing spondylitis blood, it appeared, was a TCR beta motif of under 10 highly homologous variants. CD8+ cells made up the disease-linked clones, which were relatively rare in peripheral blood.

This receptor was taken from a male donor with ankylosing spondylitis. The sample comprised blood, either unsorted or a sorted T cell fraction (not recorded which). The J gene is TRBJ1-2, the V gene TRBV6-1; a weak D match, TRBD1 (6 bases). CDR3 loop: CASSEWDNNLYGYTF. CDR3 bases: TGTGCCAGCAGTGAGTGGGACAATAACCTCTATGGCTACACCTTC.